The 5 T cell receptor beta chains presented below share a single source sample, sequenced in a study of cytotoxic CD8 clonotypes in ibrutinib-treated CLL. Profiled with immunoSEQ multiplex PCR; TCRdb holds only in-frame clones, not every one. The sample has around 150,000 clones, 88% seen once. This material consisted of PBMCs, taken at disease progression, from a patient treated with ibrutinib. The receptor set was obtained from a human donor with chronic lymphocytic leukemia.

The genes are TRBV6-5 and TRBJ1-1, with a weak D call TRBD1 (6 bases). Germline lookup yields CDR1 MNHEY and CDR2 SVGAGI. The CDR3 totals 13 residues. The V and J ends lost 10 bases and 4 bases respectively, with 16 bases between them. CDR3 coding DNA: TGTGCCACCAAACAGGGAAGAGTCACTGAAGCTTTCTTT. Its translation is CATKQGRVTEAFF.

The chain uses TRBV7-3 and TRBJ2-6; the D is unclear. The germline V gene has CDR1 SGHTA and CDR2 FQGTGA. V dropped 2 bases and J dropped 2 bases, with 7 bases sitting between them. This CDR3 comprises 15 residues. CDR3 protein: CASSLPRAGANVLTF. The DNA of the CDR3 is TGTGCCAGCAGCTTACCCCGGGCTGGGGCCAACGTCCTGACTTTC.

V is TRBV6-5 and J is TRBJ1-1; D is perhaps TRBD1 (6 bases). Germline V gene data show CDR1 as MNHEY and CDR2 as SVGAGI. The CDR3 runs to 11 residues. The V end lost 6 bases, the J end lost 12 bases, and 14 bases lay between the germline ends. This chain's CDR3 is CASRGAVLTFF. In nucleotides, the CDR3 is TGTGCCAGCAGGGGGGCGGTTTTGACTTTCTTT.

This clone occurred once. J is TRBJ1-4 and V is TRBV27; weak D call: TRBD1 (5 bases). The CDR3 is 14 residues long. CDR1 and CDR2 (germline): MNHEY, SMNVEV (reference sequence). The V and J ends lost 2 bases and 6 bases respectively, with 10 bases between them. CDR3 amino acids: CASSLQGFDEKLFF. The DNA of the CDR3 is TGTGCCAGCAGTTTACAGGGATTTGATGAAAAACTGTTTTTT.

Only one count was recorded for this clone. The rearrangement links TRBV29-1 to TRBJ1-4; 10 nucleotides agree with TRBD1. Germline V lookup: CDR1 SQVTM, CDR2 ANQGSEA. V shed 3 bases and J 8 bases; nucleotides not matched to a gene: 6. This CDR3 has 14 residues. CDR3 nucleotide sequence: TGCAGCGTTGATCCGACAGGGGGCAAAGAAAAACTGTTTTTT. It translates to CSVDPTGGKEKLFF. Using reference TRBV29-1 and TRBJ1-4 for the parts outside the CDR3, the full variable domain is SAVISQKPSRDICQRGTSLTIQCQVDSQVTMMFWYRQQPGQSLTLIATANQGSEATYESGFVIDKFPISRPNLTFSTLTVSNMSPEDSSIYLCSVDPTGGKEKLFFGSGTQLSVL.